This is a list of T cell receptor beta chains from one sample in a study of cytomegalovirus exposure and HLA in healthy donors. The method was immunoSEQ multiplex PCR; TCRdb's version includes in-frame clones alone and lacks a portion of them. The table gives 150,000 or so clones; the top ten clones make up about 1.5% of it. Material for sequencing was PBMCs. The receptors stem from a woman in her 40s in good health and CMV-seropositive. CDR3s leave out the opening cysteine and the closing phenylalanine or tryptophan.

TRBV6-6	TRBJ1-2	ASSLGTGAGGYT
TRBV28	TRBJ2-2	ASSLEAGGNTGELF
TRBV27	TRBJ2-2	ASSFGRGVTGELF
TRBV27	TRBJ2-7	ASSSGTGGFEQY
TRBV27	TRBJ1-2	ASSLSTGTGGGYT
TRBV27	NA	ASSSPRGRMSHEQY
TRBV7-9	TRBJ1-2	ASSPESYYGYT
TRBV11-2	TRBJ2-6	ASSSGGGATGANVLT
TRBV29-1	TRBJ2-3	SVERTGEGTDTQY
TRBV10-3	TRBJ2-1	AISESKAERTYNEQF
TRBV7-2	TRBJ2-2	ASSLNSGRSTGELF
TRBV10-2	TRBJ2-1	ASGGLAGGEQF
TRBV19	TRBJ2-2	ASSTGTENTGELF
TRBV6-5	TRBJ2-1	ASSRGETYNEQF
TRBV7-3	TRBJ2-1	ASSLIGSGRAEYNEQF
TRBV29-1	TRBJ1-2	SVDSLRGYGYT
TRBV19	TRBJ2-1	ASSGNSGGYNEQF
TRBV19	TRBJ2-7	ASSMGLAGGNEQY
TRBV6-4	TRBJ1-2	ASSANRNYGYT
TRBV28	TRBJ1-3	ASAWGPTNGNTIY
TRBV7-2	TRBJ2-1	ASSPHGGLDEQF
TRBV7-9	TRBJ1-4	ASSLARDRGEKLF
TRBV5-1	TRBJ1-2	ASSLLQDYGYT
TRBV18	TRBJ2-5	ASSPSNEETQY
TRBV27	TRBJ1-3	ASSLRHSGNTIY
TRBV11-2	TRBJ2-7	ASSSSPEQY
TRBV2	TRBJ2-3	AMGAGLAGGTTDTQY